This passage covers 13 T cell receptor beta chains from one sample sequenced in a study of blood T cell repertoires in COVID-19. Method: immunoSEQ multiplex PCR; TCRdb's copy keeps in-frame clones and lacks some. This sample yields around 250,000 clones, of which 75% to 90% are seen a single time; around 1.8% belongs to the top ten. Sequencing was performed on PBMCs or T cells enriched from blood (not recorded which). Every receptor here comes from a woman in her forties or fifties who had recovered from COVID-19.

The chain uses TRBV10-2 and TRBJ2-7, with 12 bases identical to TRBD2. The CDR3 spans 16 residues. The V gene end was trimmed by 4 bases and the J gene end by 7 bases; junction bases not matched to a gene: 11. Germline CDR1 reads WSHSY; CDR2 reads SAAADI. CDR3 sequence reads: CASSARLAGASGEQYF. DNA for the CDR3: TGCGCCAGCAGTGCGAGACTAGCGGGAGCCAGCGGAGAGCAGTACTTC.

The chain is built from TRBV12-3 or TRBV12-4 and TRBJ1-1; 7 bases agree with TRBD1. The length of the CDR3 is 13 residues. The V gene end was trimmed by 5 bases and the J gene end by 5 bases; junction bases not matched to a gene: 5. The chain's CDR3 is CASSSRGRTEAFF. In DNA form, the CDR3 reads TGTGCCAGCAGTAGCAGGGGGAGAACTGAAGCTTTCTTT.

This clone showed up just once. This CDR3 is CASSRSGRARNEQFF. CDR3 in DNA: TGTGCCAGCAGCCGTAGCGGGAGGGCCAGGAATGAGCAGTTCTTC. The chain couples TRBV6-5 to TRBJ2-1, with 11 bases fitting TRBD2. The CDR3 extends over 15 amino acids. The V gene end was trimmed by 6 bases and the J gene end by 7 bases; junction bases not matched to a gene: 8. Germline V lookup: CDR1 MNHEY, CDR2 SVGAGI.

V and J are TRBV7-2 and TRBJ2-1; no firm D call. V lost 5 bases to trimming and J lost 3 bases, with 14 bases between them. The length of the CDR3 is 15 residues. Germline CDR1 SGHTA, CDR2 FQGNSA. CDR3: CASSPPRQVYNEQFF. In nucleotides, the CDR3 is TGTGCCAGCAGCCCCCCCCGTCAGGTCTACAATGAGCAGTTCTTC.

V and J are TRBV6-6 and TRBJ2-7, with 10 bases aligning to TRBD1. V lost 4 bases, J lost 5 bases, and 5 bases stayed unmatched. CDR3 length: 14 amino acids. Per germline, CDR1 MNHNY and CDR2 SVGAGI (reference sequence). CDR3 region: CASSWDRGGNEQYF. CDR3 coding DNA: TGTGCCAGCAGTTGGGACAGGGGAGGCAACGAGCAGTACTTC.

The chain employs TRBV27 and TRBJ2-7; D uncertain. Per germline, CDR1 MNHEY and CDR2 SMNVEV (reference sequence). The V gene lost 3 bases and the J gene lost 3 bases, with 12 bases spanning the gap. The CDR3 consists of 14 residues. The CDR3 here is CASSFGQPIYEQYF. The CDR3 DNA follows: TGTGCCAGCAGTTTTGGCCAACCAATCTACGAGCAGTACTTC.

This CDR3 reads CASSLGGTGGETQYF. The CDR3 region has the DNA TGTGCCAGCAGCTTAGGAGGGACAGGGGGGGAGACCCAGTACTTC. The J gene is TRBJ2-5, the V gene TRBV11-3; 11 positions agree with TRBD1. The V gene end was trimmed by 1 base and the J gene end by 5 bases; junction bases not matched to a gene: 3. The V gene's germline CDR1 is SGHNT and CDR2 YENEEA. The CDR3 runs 15 residues.

CDR3 protein: CASSSRLAGGVDTGELFF. CDR3 sequence (DNA): TGTGCCAGCAGCTCTCGACTAGCGGGAGGGGTTGACACCGGGGAGCTGTTTTTT. The chain joins TRBV7-6 to TRBJ2-2, with 14 bases fitting TRBD2. Trimming cost V 4 bases and J 3 bases; bases outside gene matches: 7. The CDR3 extends over 18 amino acids. CDR1 is SGHVS, CDR2 FNYEAQ, per germline.

V is TRBV7-2 and J is TRBJ2-1; 7 bases line up with TRBD1. The V and J ends lost 4 bases and 4 bases, in that order; junction bases with no gene match: 7. The CDR3 is made up of 15 amino acids. CDR1 is SGHTA, CDR2 FQGNSA, per germline. The CDR3 protein is CASSWSETGYNEQFF. CDR3 coding DNA: TGTGCCAGCAGCTGGAGCGAGACAGGGTACAATGAGCAGTTCTTC. Full variable domain (remainder filled in from reference TRBV7-2 and TRBJ2-1): GAGVSQSPSNKVTEKGKDVELRCDPISGHTALYWYRQSLGQGLEFLIYFQGNSAPDKSGLPSDRFSAERTGGSVSTLTIQRTQQEDSAVYLCASSWSETGYNEQFFGPGTRLTVL.

The chain is built from TRBV18 and TRBJ1-1; D ambiguous. Trimming took 6 bases from V and 0 from J, leaving 11 bases between them. The CDR3 extends over 14 amino acids. Looked up from germline, CDR1 is KGHSH and CDR2 is LQKENI. In DNA form, the CDR3 reads TGTGCCAGCTCCCCCCAGGTAATGAACACTGAAGCTTTCTTT. This codes for CASSPQVMNTEAFF. Combining the CDR3 with reference TRBV18 and TRBJ1-1 gives the whole variable domain NAGVMQNPRHLVRRRGQEARLRCSPMKGHSHVYWYRQLPEEGLKFMVYLQKENIIDESGMPKERFSAEFPKEGPSILRIQQVVRGDSAAYFCASSPQVMNTEAFFGQGTRLTVV.

The CDR3 loop reads CSVEGADRGYNEQFF. CDR3 bases: TGCAGCGTTGAAGGGGCGGACAGGGGCTACAATGAGCAGTTCTTC. This chain connects TRBV29-1 to TRBJ2-1; 9 bases map to TRBD1. The CDR3 covers 15 residues. Trimming removed 1 base from V and 3 bases from J; junction bases left unmatched: 4. Looked up from germline, CDR1 is SQVTM and CDR2 is ANQGSEA.

CDR3 in amino acids: CASSLGGGLPNQPQHF. The CDR3 DNA sequence: TGTGCCAGCAGCCTCGGTGGAGGGCTACCCAATCAGCCCCAGCATTTT. The chain is built from TRBV28 and TRBJ1-5; no firm D call. There are 16 residues in the CDR3. The germline gives CDR1 MDHEN, CDR2 SYDVKM. Trimming left V 6 bases short and J 3 bases short, with 18 bases between.

This clone was observed once. The chain recombines TRBV9 with TRBJ2-5; TRBD2 might be the D (5 bases). Germline V gives CDR1 SGDLS, CDR2 YYNGEE. The germline V and J ends were trimmed by 1 base and 4 bases, with 14 bases remaining between them. The CDR3 is made up of 15 amino acids. For the CDR3, the DNA is TGTGCCAGCAGCGTATGGGTGGGAGTAAGAGAGACCCAGTACTTC. Protein: CASSVWVGVRETQYF. The full variable domain, rest sourced from reference TRBV9 and TRBJ2-5, is DSGVTQTPKHLITATGQRVTLRCSPRSGDLSVYWYQQSLDQGLQFLIQYYNGEERAKGNILERFSAQQFPDLHSELNLSSLELGDSALYFCASSVWVGVRETQYFGPGTRLLVL.